Below, 24 T cell receptor beta chains from the same sample are listed, as sequenced in a study of technical replicates of blood from a handful of donors. The assay was immunoSEQ multiplex PCR, and TCRdb's table has in-frame clones only and misses some. Counted here are tens of thousands of clones, about 91% occurring once; the ten biggest clones make up 0.39%. The sequencing sample was made of T cells isolated from PBMCs. These TCRs come from a human donor in good health.

The chain links TRBV18 to TRBJ2-7; no clear D. The V gene's germline CDR1 is KGHSH and CDR2 LQKENI. The CDR3 covers 11 residues. Trimming took 5 bases from V and 5 from J, leaving 7 bases between them. CDR3 in amino acids: CASSKLDEQYF. Written as DNA, the CDR3 is TGTGCCAGCTCAAAATTAGACGAGCAGTACTTC.

The chain is built from TRBV2 and TRBJ2-3; 14 bases fit TRBD2. The ends lost 5 bases at V and 5 bases at J; junction bases unmatched: 9. CDR3 length: 17 residues. Germline V gene lookup returns CDR1 SNHLY and CDR2 FYNNEI. In DNA form, the CDR3 reads TGTGCCAGCAGTTATGGGACTAGCGGGAGTGGTGGAGATACGCAGTATTTT. Translating it yields CASSYGTSGSGGDTQYF.

The gene calls are TRBV19 and TRBJ1-1, with no clear D. Between the trimmed V and J ends, which lost 8 bases and 4 bases, there was a span of 20 bases. The germline V gene has CDR1 LNHDA and CDR2 SQIVND (reference sequence). This CDR3 contains 15 residues. The CDR3 DNA reads TGTGCCAGTGGGCATGCGGGGTCGGTTGGCACTGAAGCTTTCTTT. Residues: CASGHAGSVGTEAFF.

In DNA, the CDR3 is TGTGCCAGCAGTTTCAACAGGGGGAACACTGAAGCTTTCTTT. This translates into CASSFNRGNTEAFF. The chain carries TRBV27 and TRBJ1-1, with 7 bases matching TRBD1. With 3 bases clipped from V and 1 base from J, the junction kept 2 bases outside the gene matches. Germline V gene lookup returns CDR1 MNHEY and CDR2 SMNVEV (reference sequence). This CDR3 contains 14 residues.

This chain links TRBV19 with TRBJ1-3, with D uncertain. CDR3 length: 15 amino acids. V dropped 1 base and J dropped 4 bases, with 11 bases sitting between them. From germline, CDR1 is LNHDA and CDR2 SQIVND (reference sequence). Here the CDR3 reads CASSIAGINGNTIYF. CDR3 in DNA: TGTGCCAGTAGTATAGCAGGAATTAACGGAAACACCATATATTTT.

The gene calls are TRBV9 and TRBJ2-7; D perhaps matches TRBD2 (5 bases). The germline V and J ends were trimmed by 0 bases and 2 bases, with 9 bases remaining between them. The germline CDR1 and CDR2 sequences are SGDLS and YYNGEE. The CDR3 is 14 amino acids. CDR3: CASSVAGDPYEQYF. In DNA form, the CDR3 reads TGTGCCAGCAGCGTAGCCGGGGATCCCTACGAGCAGTACTTC.

J is TRBJ2-2 and V is TRBV5-1; 13 bases match TRBD2. J was trimmed by 7 bases and V by 0 bases; bases with no gene match: 3. The CDR3 extends over 16 amino acids. The germline CDR1 and CDR2 sequences are SGHRS and YFSETQ. The CDR3 DNA reads TGCGCCAGCAGCTTGGCACTAGCGGGAGGGATCGGGGAGCTGTTTTTT. Its translation is CASSLALAGGIGELFF.

This chain joins TRBV5-5 and TRBJ1-1; maybe TRBD1 (6 bases). V lost 4 bases, J lost 1 base, and 11 bases lay in between. Germline V gene data show CDR1 as SGHKS and CDR2 as YYEKEE (reference sequence). The CDR3 sequence is 14 residues long. CDR3 region: CASSLGQSNTEAFF. DNA for the CDR3: TGTGCCAGCAGCCTCGGACAGTCGAACACTGAAGCTTTCTTT.

The count of this clone is one. The rearrangement uses TRBV5-1 and TRBJ1-2; D remains ambiguous. V shed 2 bases and J shed 4 bases, with 6 bases lying between them. Germline V lookup: CDR1 SGHRS, CDR2 YFSETQ. The CDR3 is 12 amino acids. The CDR3 spells CASSLTGYGYTF. Here the CDR3 DNA reads TGCGCCAGCAGCTTAACCGGCTATGGCTACACCTTC. The entire variable domain, with the rest obtained from reference TRBV5-1 and TRBJ1-2, is as follows: KAGVTQTPRYLIKTRGQQVTLSCSPISGHRSVSWYQQTPGQGLQFLFEYFSETQRNKGNFPGRFSGRQFSNSRSEMNVSTLELGDSALYLCASSLTGYGYTFGSGTRLTVV.

The rearrangement joins TRBV19 to TRBJ1-2; 7 bases line up with TRBD1. From germline, CDR1 is LNHDA and CDR2 SQIVND (reference sequence). The CDR3 is made up of 13 amino acids. With V trimmed by 2 bases and J by 3 bases, 0 bases remained unmatched. In DNA, the CDR3 is TGTGCCAGTAGTATACAGGGGGACTATGGCTACACCTTC. It specifies CASSIQGDYGYTF.

This sequence joins TRBV4-1 and TRBJ2-7; D remains unclear. This CDR3 comprises 16 residues. Germline CDR1 is MGHRA and CDR2 is YSYEKL. Trimming cost V 0 bases and J 0 bases, with 12 bases left between them. This CDR3 reads CASSQDVSTSSYEQYF. In nucleotides, the CDR3 is TGCGCCAGCAGCCAAGATGTTAGCACTTCCTCCTACGAGCAGTACTTC.

This clone appeared once. The junction departs from the called germline gene at one end, perhaps through a read error. The genes are TRBV7-7 and TRBJ1-2; 9 bases line up with TRBD1. This CDR3 region has 15 residues. CDR1 and CDR2 from the germline V gene are SSHAT and FNYEAQ (reference sequence). The CDR3 DNA is TGTGCTAGCAGCACCGGGACAGGGCCTTTTTATGGCTACACCTTC. It specifies CASSTGTGPFYGYTF.

The chain links TRBV5-1 to TRBJ2-4; a weak D match, TRBD1 (5 bases). Per germline, CDR1 SGHRS and CDR2 YFSETQ. The CDR3 covers 15 residues. V was cut by 3 bases and J by 6 bases, with 16 bases left in between. The CDR3 sequence is CASSSEQETLNIQYF. The CDR3 coding sequence is TGCGCCAGCAGCTCTGAACAGGAGACCTTAAACATTCAGTACTTC.

This clone appeared once. This rearrangement joins TRBV11-2 to TRBJ2-7; 11 bases line up with TRBD1. Losses at the gene ends were 1 base for V and 4 bases for J; bases not matched to a gene: 3. CDR1 and CDR2 from the germline V gene are SGHAT and FQNNGV. The CDR3 runs 15 residues. The CDR3 bases are TGTGCCAGCAGCTTAGCCGGGACAGGGGGTTACGAGCAGTACTTC. Residues: CASSLAGTGGYEQYF.

The chain carries TRBV2 and TRBJ2-1, with a weak D call TRBD1 (6 bases). CDR3 length: 17 residues. Germline lookup yields CDR1 SNHLY and CDR2 FYNNEI. The V end lost 2 bases, the J end lost 6 bases, and 20 bases lay between the germline ends. In nucleotides, the CDR3 is TGTGCCAGCAGTGAACCTACCATGAACAGGGAAAGCAATGAGCAGTTCTTC. It yields the protein CASSEPTMNRESNEQFF.

This CDR3 reads CASSSTRDTQYF. The CDR3 DNA reads TGTGCCAGCAGCTCGACTAGAGATACGCAGTATTTT. The chain couples TRBV6-5 to TRBJ2-3; maybe TRBD2 (6 bases). The CDR3 is made up of 12 amino acids. The V end lost 6 bases, the J end lost 5 bases, and 9 bases lay between the germline ends. Germline V gene lookup returns CDR1 MNHEY and CDR2 SVGAGI.

This chain links TRBV10-3 with TRBJ2-1; 9 bases fit TRBD2. Germline V gives CDR1 ENHRY, CDR2 SYGVKD. Unmatched junction bases numbered 7, after V lost 2 bases and J lost 5 bases. The CDR3 consists of 16 residues. The CDR3 DNA reads as TGTGCCATCAGTGAGGCTACGACTAGCGGCCACAATGAGCAGTTCTTC. This codes for CAISEATTSGHNEQFF.

This clone was found once. The chain recombines TRBV7-9 with TRBJ2-7, with D tentatively TRBD2 (5 bases). Trimming stripped 1 base from V and 0 bases from J, with 13 bases between. This CDR3 has 16 residues. Per the germline V gene, CDR1 is SEHNR and CDR2 is FQNEAQ (reference sequence). CDR3 protein: CASSLGNAGSSYEQYF. The CDR3 nucleotides read TGTGCCAGCAGCTTAGGGAATGCGGGCAGCTCCTACGAGCAGTACTTC.

This chain connects TRBV7-2 to TRBJ2-7; 10 bases align to TRBD2. Germline trimming cut 0 bases from V and 5 bases from J; bases unmatched to any gene: 4. The CDR3 runs 15 residues. CDR1 and CDR2 (germline): SGHTA, FQGNSA. The CDR3, as DNA: TGTGCCAGCAGCTTAGCGAGCGGGAGGGATCACGAGCAGTACTTC. Amino acid sequence: CASSLASGRDHEQYF.

The genes are TRBV5-1 and TRBJ2-3, with 9 bases lining up with TRBD2. Germline-derived CDR1 and CDR2 are SGHRS and YFSETQ. The CDR3 is 16 residues long. J lost 5 bases, V lost 0 bases, and 7 bases had no gene match. The CDR3 spells CASSLGAGGGKDTQYF. CDR3 DNA sequence: TGCGCCAGCAGCTTGGGGGCGGGAGGGGGAAAAGATACGCAGTATTTT.

This clone has just one count. The J gene is TRBJ1-1, the V gene TRBV7-3, with a tentative D call TRBD1 (5 bases). Germline V CDR1 and CDR2: SGHTA, FQGTGA. The CDR3 covers 13 residues. The V and J ends lost 3 bases and 11 bases respectively, with 16 bases between them. CDR3 in amino acids: CASSFKPGGDAFF. CDR3 bases: TGTGCCAGCAGCTTCAAGCCCGGGGGGGATGCTTTCTTT.

The chain has TRBV4-3 and TRBJ1-3, with D hard to call. The V end was cut by 0 bases, the J end by 7 bases, with 13 bases between. The germline V gene encodes CDR1 LGHNA and CDR2 YSLEER. The CDR3 is made up of 15 amino acids. The CDR3 sequence is CASSQDLGWMNTIYF. The CDR3 DNA follows: TGCGCCAGCAGCCAAGATTTGGGCTGGATGAACACCATATATTTT.

This chain joins TRBV6-5 and TRBJ2-3; D gene ambiguous. Germline CDR1 reads MNHEY; CDR2 reads SVGAGI. V lost 6 bases and J 1 base, leaving 11 bases between the germline ends. This CDR3 has 14 residues. In nucleotides, the CDR3 is TGTGCCAGCAGCCCCCCCCCGGGCACAGATACGCAGTATTTT. Translation gives CASSPPPGTDTQYF.

The sample holds one count of this clone. CDR3 DNA: TGTGCCAGCAGTTCTTCAGGGGGGTTCGGCGAGCAGTACTTC. Translated, it gives CASSSSGGFGEQYF. The chain couples TRBV28 to TRBJ2-7; D is perhaps TRBD1 (7 bases). Between the trimmed V and J ends, which lost 4 bases and 6 bases, there was a span of 16 bases. Per the germline V gene, CDR1 is MDHEN and CDR2 is SYDVKM. The CDR3 totals 14 residues.